These 20 T cell receptor beta chains share one sample of origin, sequenced in a study of radiotherapy plus CTLA-4 blockade in lung cancer. Clones were sequenced by immunoSEQ multiplex PCR, and TCRdb holds only the in-frame ones, with some missing. The sample consists of about 80,000 clones, approximately 80% of them appearing once. The sample was peripheral blood, taken from a patient treated with radiotherapy plus ipilimumab. The origin of the receptors is a human donor with non-small cell lung cancer who had stable disease on radiotherapy plus ipilimumab.

The chain has TRBV30 and TRBJ2-5; 8 nucleotides align to TRBD1. The J call is doubtful: the DNA matches TRBJ2-7 better. The CDR3 loop spans 14 amino acids. Germline CDR1 and CDR2: GTSNPN and SVGIG (reference sequence). The CDR3 loop reads CAWSPTDRVHEQYF. DNA for the CDR3: TGTGCCTGGAGTCCTACGGACAGGGTCCACGAGCAGTACTTC.

CDR3 protein: CAISEGWDTLTGELFF. For the CDR3, the DNA is TGTGCCATCAGTGAGGGCTGGGACACCCTCACCGGGGAGCTGTTTTTT. The chain joins TRBV10-3 to TRBJ2-2; D may be TRBD1 (6 bases). Germline loops: CDR1 ENHRY, CDR2 SYGVKD. Trimming left V 2 bases short and J 4 bases short, with 14 bases between. The CDR3 has 16 residues.

This clone occurred once. This chain connects TRBV6-6 to TRBJ2-2, with TRBD2 as a possible D gene (6 bases). Germline V gene data show CDR1 as MNHNY and CDR2 as SVGAGI (reference sequence). The CDR3 extends over 15 amino acids. Trimming stripped 0 bases from V and 7 bases from J, with 12 bases between. CDR3 protein: CASSYSGGRGGELFF. CDR3 coding DNA: TGTGCCAGCAGTTACTCGGGGGGAAGGGGCGGGGAGCTGTTTTTT.

The chain is built from TRBV19 and TRBJ2-1; tentative D call: TRBD2 (7 bases). The germline V gene encodes CDR1 LNHDA and CDR2 SQIVND (reference sequence). The CDR3 loop spans 18 amino acids. V was pared by 6 bases and J by 0 bases, with 21 bases between. CDR3 residues: CASSPLGGARTSYNEQFF. In DNA form, the CDR3 reads TGTGCCAGTAGCCCGTTAGGGGGGGCGCGGACCTCCTACAATGAGCAGTTCTTC.

V gene TRBV6-1 combines with J gene TRBJ2-7; TRBD1 matches at 9 bases. The CDR3 is made up of 13 amino acids. J lost 6 bases, V lost 6 bases, and 6 bases had no gene match. The germline CDR1 and CDR2 sequences are MNHNS and SASEGT. This chain's CDR3 is CASRQTGGVEQYF. The CDR3 bases are TGTGCCAGCAGGCAAACAGGGGGCGTCGAGCAGTACTTC.

The table lists this clone with a count of one. The rearrangement joins TRBV6-1 to TRBJ2-1; D possibly uses TRBD1 or TRBD2 (5 bases each). Looked up from germline, CDR1 is MNHNS and CDR2 is SASEGT. Trimming took 6 bases from V and 8 from J, leaving 20 bases between them. This CDR3 region has 15 residues. CDR3 in amino acids: CASRPLRASRDEQFF. The CDR3 DNA reads TGTGCCAGCAGACCGCTTCGGGCTAGCAGGGATGAGCAGTTCTTC.

The genes are TRBV6-1 and TRBJ2-7; 7 nucleotides match TRBD1. With 6 bases clipped from V and 1 base from J, the junction kept 3 bases outside the gene matches. Germline V lookup: CDR1 MNHNS, CDR2 SASEGT. CDR3 length: 13 residues. CDR3 loop: CASSQTGSYEQYF. CDR3 bases: TGTGCCAGCAGCCAGACAGGGTCCTACGAGCAGTACTTC.

The chain is built from TRBV28 and TRBJ2-3; D is unclear. The germline V gene has CDR1 MDHEN and CDR2 SYDVKM. Trimming pared 4 bases from V and 7 bases from J, leaving 9 bases between. The CDR3 spans 12 residues. The CDR3 nucleotides read TGTGCCAGCAGTTCAGCACAGTATACGCAGTATTTT. This translates into CASSSAQYTQYF.

This chain uses TRBV7-8 with TRBJ2-7, with D possibly being TRBD1 (6 bases). V was shortened by 5 bases and J by 3 bases, with 17 bases between the two germline ends. Germline assignment: CDR1 SGHVS and CDR2 FQNEAQ. The CDR3 loop spans 15 amino acids. DNA of the CDR3: TGTGCCAGCAGCCGCCAGCAGGGGCAGTTCTACGAGCAGTACTTC. Its protein is CASSRQQGQFYEQYF.

This rearrangement joins TRBV30 to TRBJ1-5, with D possibly being TRBD1 (6 bases). The CDR3 extends over 15 amino acids. Between the trimmed V and J ends, which lost 5 bases and 1 base, there was a span of 15 bases. CDR1 GTSNPN and CDR2 SVGIG come from the germline V gene (reference sequence). CDR3: CAWGQTGVSNQPQHF. Written as DNA, the CDR3 is TGTGCCTGGGGCCAGACAGGCGTGAGCAATCAGCCCCAGCATTTT.

This sequence joins TRBV2 and TRBJ1-2, with D perhaps matching TRBD1 (6 bases). Germline V CDR1 and CDR2: SNHLY, FYNNEI. The V end lost 5 bases, the J end lost 4 bases, and 17 bases lay between the germline ends. CDR3 size: 15 residues. CDR3 protein: CASSTQTGGTYGYTF. CDR3 DNA sequence: TGTGCCAGCAGTACCCAGACAGGCGGAACCTATGGCTACACCTTC. The full variable domain, rest sourced from reference TRBV2 and TRBJ1-2, is EPEVTQTPSHQVTQMGQEVILRCVPISNHLYFYWYRQILGQKVEFLVSFYNNEISEKSEIFDDQFSVERPDGSNFTLKIRSTKLEDSAMYFCASSTQTGGTYGYTFGSGTRLTVV.

V and J are TRBV10-2 and TRBJ2-6; 9 nucleotides line up with TRBD1. The ends lost 7 bases at V and 4 bases at J; junction bases unmatched: 8. The V gene's germline CDR1 is WSHSY and CDR2 SAAADI. There are 16 residues in the CDR3. CDR3 sequence: CASTPGTGFGANVLTF. CDR3 DNA: TGCGCCAGCACCCCCGGGACAGGGTTCGGGGCCAACGTCCTGACTTTC.

V is TRBV30 and J is TRBJ1-1, with D tentatively TRBD1 (6 bases). V was shortened by 2 bases and J by 3 bases, with 10 bases between the two germline ends. The CDR3 has 13 residues. Looked up from germline, CDR1 is GTSNPN and CDR2 is SVGIG (reference sequence). CDR3 sequence (DNA): TGTGCCTGGAGTCAGGGGAGCTACACTGAAGCTTTCTTT. This gives the protein CAWSQGSYTEAFF.

The gene calls are TRBV27 and TRBJ1-5; tentative D call: TRBD1 (6 bases). V dropped 3 bases and J dropped 2 bases, with 14 bases sitting between them. In germline, CDR1 is MNHEY, CDR2 SMNVEV (reference sequence). CDR3 length equals 16 residues. The CDR3 region is CASSFEGGRGNQPQHF. As DNA, the CDR3 is TGTGCCAGCAGTTTTGAGGGGGGACGGGGCAATCAGCCCCAGCATTTT.

The chain uses TRBV2 and TRBJ1-5, with unresolved D. From germline, CDR1 is SNHLY and CDR2 FYNNEI. V lost 7 bases, J lost 0 bases, and 7 bases lay in between. The CDR3 totals 13 residues. The CDR3 loop is CASKGFSNQPQHF. CDR3 DNA: TGTGCCAGCAAGGGATTTAGCAATCAGCCCCAGCATTTT.

This clone was found a few times. The chain combines TRBV5-4 with TRBJ1-1; no clear D gene. Germline lookup yields CDR1 SGHNT and CDR2 YYREEE (reference sequence). Between the trimmed V and J ends, which lost 2 bases and 8 bases, there was a span of 10 bases. This CDR3 comprises 12 residues. The CDR3 here is CASSFGGGEAFF. The DNA of the CDR3 is TGTGCCAGCAGCTTCGGAGGAGGGGAAGCTTTCTTT. Filled out from reference TRBV5-4 and TRBJ1-1, the complete variable domain reads ETGVTQSPTHLIKTRGQQVTLRCSSQSGHNTVSWYQQALGQGPQFIFQYYREEENGRGNFPPRFSGLQFPNYSSELNVNALELDDSALYLCASSFGGGEAFFGQGTRLTVV.

The count of this clone is one. CDR3 DNA: TGTGCCAGCAGCTCACCTGGACAGGGGGCCTACGAGCAGTACTTC. This encodes CASSSPGQGAYEQYF. This sequence joins TRBV13 and TRBJ2-7; 10 bases match TRBD1. Losses at the gene ends were 4 bases for V and 2 bases for J; bases not matched to a gene: 5. The CDR3 extends over 15 amino acids. The germline V gene encodes CDR1 PRHDT and CDR2 FYEKMQ (reference sequence).

This chain's CDR3 is CASSLVGGEGRPQHF. CDR3 DNA: TGTGCCAGCAGCTTAGTCGGGGGGGAGGGAAGGCCCCAGCATTTT. The chain carries TRBV7-2 and TRBJ1-5, with a weak D call TRBD1 (5 bases). V was cut by 1 base and J by 9 bases, with 16 bases left in between. The CDR3 extends over 15 amino acids. The germline V gene encodes CDR1 SGHTA and CDR2 FQGNSA.

CDR3 sequence: CASSPDRGVSYEQYF. In DNA form, the CDR3 reads TGTGCCAGCAGTCCCGACAGGGGGGTGTCGTACGAGCAGTACTTC. The chain links TRBV27 to TRBJ2-7, with 9 positions matching TRBD1. V dropped 5 bases and J dropped 4; count of bases not matched to a gene: 9. Germline CDR1 MNHEY, CDR2 SMNVEV (reference sequence). The CDR3 runs to 15 residues.

The chain is built from TRBV6-1 and TRBJ2-1, with TRBD1 as a possible D gene (6 bases). In germline, CDR1 is MNHNS, CDR2 SASEGT. The CDR3 has 14 amino acids. V dropped 6 bases and J dropped 5 bases, with 14 bases sitting between them. The CDR3 protein is CASRAYGQNNEQFF. In DNA, the CDR3 is TGTGCCAGCAGGGCGTACGGACAGAACAATGAGCAGTTCTTC.